The next 14 T cell receptor beta chains were all read from a single sample in a study of blood T cell repertoires in COVID-19. This table comes from immunoSEQ multiplex PCR, and its TCRdb copy is limited to in-frame clones, with some not included. The sample includes 150,000 or so clones, around 86% of them seen just once. Sequenced input: peripheral blood. Receptors originate from a man younger than 35 with acute or convalescent COVID-19.

V is TRBV5-6 and J is TRBJ2-4, with TRBD2 matching 8 bases. Germline values: CDR1 SGHDT, CDR2 YYEEEE. CDR3 length: 14 amino acids. Trimming cost V 3 bases and J 7 bases; bases outside gene matches: 6. This CDR3 is CASSSIAGQNIQYF. In DNA form, the CDR3 reads TGTGCCAGCAGCTCAATAGCGGGGCAGAACATTCAGTACTTC.

The rearrangement links TRBV19 to TRBJ1-5, with D tentatively TRBD1 (6 bases). The CDR3 loop spans 17 amino acids. The V end lost 4 bases, the J end lost 0 bases, and 16 bases lay between the germline ends. Germline V gives CDR1 LNHDA, CDR2 SQIVND (reference sequence). The CDR3 nucleotides read TGTGCCAGTAGTACAAACGACAGGTGGAATAGCAATCAGCCCCAGCATTTT. Protein: CASSTNDRWNSNQPQHF.

V usage is TRBV27 and J usage is TRBJ2-1; 9 bases fit TRBD1. The CDR3 is 16 residues long. CDR1 MNHEY and CDR2 SMNVEV come from the germline V gene (reference sequence). V shed 8 bases and J 9 bases; nucleotides not matched to a gene: 17. The CDR3 is CASSDFGTGLKAEQFF. The DNA for the CDR3 is TGTGCCAGCTCCGACTTTGGGACAGGGCTAAAGGCTGAGCAGTTCTTC.

This chain connects TRBV7-8 to TRBJ1-5; D gene ambiguous. The germline V gene has CDR1 SGHVS and CDR2 FQNEAQ. V was cut by 3 bases and J by 4 bases, with 7 bases left in between. This CDR3 region has 13 residues. The CDR3 DNA reads as TGTGCCAGCAGCTTTAACAAAAATCAGCCCCAGCATTTT. Encoded protein: CASSFNKNQPQHF.

The chain recombines TRBV19 with TRBJ1-5, with a possible D match to TRBD1 (5 bases). Germline CDR1 LNHDA, CDR2 SQIVND (reference sequence). Trimming took off 3 bases at V and 3 bases at J, with 9 bases between the two ends. This CDR3 contains 14 residues. The CDR3 region is CASSMGGDNQPQHF. The CDR3 DNA follows: TGTGCCAGTAGTATGGGAGGGGACAATCAGCCCCAGCATTTT.

The chain carries TRBV4-2 and TRBJ2-6; weak D call: TRBD2 (6 bases). V gave up 0 bases and J gave up 0 bases, with 12 bases separating them. The CDR3 is 18 residues long. The germline gives CDR1 LGHNA, CDR2 YNFKEQ. As DNA, the CDR3 is TGTGCCAGCAGCCAAGATCGAGGGACTGCCTCTGGGGCCAACGTCCTGACTTTC. Its protein is CASSQDRGTASGANVLTF.

The rearrangement links TRBV3-1 (or the pseudogene TRBV3-2) to TRBJ2-2, with TRBD1 identical over 8 bases. Germline V gives CDR1 LGHDT, CDR2 YNNKEL (reference sequence). This CDR3 spans 15 amino acids. Trimming took 6 bases from V and 0 from J; bases not matched to a gene: 3. The CDR3, as DNA: TGTGCCAGCAGGTCAGGGGGCACGAACACCGGGGAGCTGTTTTTT. Translating gives CASRSGGTNTGELFF.

The rearrangement uses TRBV5-1 and TRBJ2-2, with a tentative D call TRBD1 (5 bases). CDR1 is SGHRS, CDR2 YFSETQ, per germline. Trimming cost V 0 bases and J 1 base, with 16 bases left between them. The CDR3 is 18 residues long. The DNA for the CDR3 is TGCGCCAGCAGCTTGGCTCTAAAAAATCAGGGGAACACCGGGGAGCTGTTTTTT. Translation: CASSLALKNQGNTGELFF.

The CDR3 loop reads CASSPTDRQETQYF. In nucleotides, the CDR3 is TGTGCCAGCAGCCCGACGGACAGGCAAGAGACCCAGTACTTC. The chain links TRBV21-1 to TRBJ2-5; the table assigns TRBD1, which was not confirmed against the DNA. TRBV21-1 is listed as a pseudogene. This CDR3 region has 14 residues.

CDR3 residues: CASSLEPSSDSEAFF. DNA of the CDR3: TGTGCCAGCAGCTTAGAGCCCTCTTCCGACAGTGAAGCTTTCTTT. The chain links TRBV11-2 to TRBJ1-1; perhaps TRBD1 as D (5 bases). The germline gives CDR1 SGHAT, CDR2 FQNNGV. The CDR3 totals 15 residues. Trimming left V 0 bases short and J 7 bases short, with 15 bases between.

J is TRBJ1-6 and V is TRBV19, with D perhaps TRBD1 (6 bases). The CDR3 is 17 amino acids. Germline CDR1 is LNHDA and CDR2 is SQIVND (reference sequence). Trimming left V 3 bases short and J 4 bases short, with 16 bases between. The CDR3 spells CASSILGVGQYNSPLHF. The CDR3 nucleotides read TGTGCCAGTAGTATTCTGGGTGTTGGACAGTATAATTCACCCCTCCACTTT.

The chain joins TRBV5-1 to TRBJ1-1; D unresolved. The V end was cut by 4 bases, the J end by 12 bases, with 19 bases between. Germline CDR1 SGHRS, CDR2 YFSETQ. The CDR3 sequence is 13 residues long. The CDR3 DNA reads TGCGCCAGCAGCCAAGTGGACTGGACTAAACCTTTCTTT. This gives the protein CASSQVDWTKPFF.

CDR3 loop: CASSVGSSGRDEQFF. CDR3 DNA sequence: TGTGCCAGCAGCGTAGGTTCTAGCGGGCGGGATGAGCAGTTCTTC. The J gene is TRBJ2-1, the V gene TRBV9; the match to TRBD2 covers 8 bases. CDR3 size: 15 residues. Germline values: CDR1 SGDLS, CDR2 YYNGEE. Unmatched junction bases numbered 7, after V lost 0 bases and J lost 8 bases.

V usage is TRBV19 and J usage is TRBJ2-2; perhaps TRBD1 as D (6 bases). CDR3 size: 20 residues. V lost 5 bases and J lost 0, with 25 bases in between. The germline V gene has CDR1 LNHDA and CDR2 SQIVND (reference sequence). The CDR3 bases are TGTGCCAGTAGTCAGGGGAAAAAAATCCGACAGGCCGCGAACACCGGGGAGCTGTTTTTT. Translation: CASSQGKKIRQAANTGELFF.